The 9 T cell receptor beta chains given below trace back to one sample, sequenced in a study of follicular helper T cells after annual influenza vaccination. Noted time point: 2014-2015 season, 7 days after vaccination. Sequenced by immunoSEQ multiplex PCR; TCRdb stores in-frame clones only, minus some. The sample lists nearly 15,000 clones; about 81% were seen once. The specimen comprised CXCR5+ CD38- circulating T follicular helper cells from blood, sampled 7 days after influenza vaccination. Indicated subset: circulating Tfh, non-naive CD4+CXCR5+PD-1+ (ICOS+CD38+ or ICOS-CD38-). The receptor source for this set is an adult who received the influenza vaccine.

This CDR3 reads CASSHRGNTDTQYF. CDR3 sequence (DNA): TGTGCCAGCAGCCACAGGGGGAACACAGATACGCAGTATTTT. This chain joins TRBV6-6 and TRBJ2-3, with 8 bases lining up with TRBD1. Germline assignment: CDR1 MNHNY and CDR2 SVGAGI (reference sequence). Germline trimming cut 6 bases from V and 2 bases from J; bases unmatched to any gene: 4. The CDR3 has 14 amino acids.

CDR3 protein: CASSPNPQDRWHGYTF. DNA of the CDR3: TGTGCCAGCAGCCCAAATCCCCAAGACAGGTGGCATGGCTACACCTTC. The chain combines TRBV7-2 with TRBJ1-2, with D tentatively TRBD1 (6 bases). CDR1 is SGHTA, CDR2 FQGNSA, per germline. The CDR3 totals 16 residues. Trimming stripped 5 bases from V and 6 bases from J, with 22 bases between.

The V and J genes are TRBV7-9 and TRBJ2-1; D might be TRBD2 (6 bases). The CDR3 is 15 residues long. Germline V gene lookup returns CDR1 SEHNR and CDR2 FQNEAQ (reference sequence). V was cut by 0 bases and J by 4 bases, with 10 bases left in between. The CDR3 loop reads CASSLAGTPYNEQFF. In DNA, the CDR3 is TGTGCCAGCAGCTTAGCGGGGACTCCTTACAATGAGCAGTTCTTC.

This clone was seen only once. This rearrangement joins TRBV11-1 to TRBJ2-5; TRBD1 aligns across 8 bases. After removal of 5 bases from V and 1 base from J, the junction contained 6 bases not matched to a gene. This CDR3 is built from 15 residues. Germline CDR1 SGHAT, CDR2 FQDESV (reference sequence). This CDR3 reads CASSPKDRVQETQYF. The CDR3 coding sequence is TGTGCCAGCAGCCCCAAGGACAGGGTCCAAGAGACCCAGTACTTC. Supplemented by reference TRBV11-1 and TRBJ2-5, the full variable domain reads EAEVAQSPRYKITEKSQAVAFWCDPISGHATLYWYRQILGQGPELLVQFQDESVVDDSQLPKDRFSAERLKGVDSTLKIQPAELGDSAMYLCASSPKDRVQETQYFGPGTRLLVL.

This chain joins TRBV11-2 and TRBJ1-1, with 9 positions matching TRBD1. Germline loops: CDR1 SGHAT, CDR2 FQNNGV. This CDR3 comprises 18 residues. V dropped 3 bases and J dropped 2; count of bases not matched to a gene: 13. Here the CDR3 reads CASSFVFQFTGGNTEAFF. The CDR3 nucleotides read TGTGCCAGCAGCTTTGTATTTCAATTCACAGGGGGCAACACTGAAGCTTTCTTT.

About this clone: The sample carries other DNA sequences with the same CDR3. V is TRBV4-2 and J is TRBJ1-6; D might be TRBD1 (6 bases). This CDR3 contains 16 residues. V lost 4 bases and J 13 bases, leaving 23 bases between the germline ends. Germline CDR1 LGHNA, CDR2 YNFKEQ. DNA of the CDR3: TGTGCCAGCAGCCTGGACAGCCAAACTCAAGGTTCCCCCCTCCACTTT. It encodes CASSLDSQTQGSPLHF.

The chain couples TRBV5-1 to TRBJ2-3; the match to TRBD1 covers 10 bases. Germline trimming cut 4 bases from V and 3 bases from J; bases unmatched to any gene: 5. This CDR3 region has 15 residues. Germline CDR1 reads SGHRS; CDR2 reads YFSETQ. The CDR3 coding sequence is TGCGCCAGCAGCCCTAGACAGGGGGCAACAGATACGCAGTATTTT. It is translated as CASSPRQGATDTQYF.

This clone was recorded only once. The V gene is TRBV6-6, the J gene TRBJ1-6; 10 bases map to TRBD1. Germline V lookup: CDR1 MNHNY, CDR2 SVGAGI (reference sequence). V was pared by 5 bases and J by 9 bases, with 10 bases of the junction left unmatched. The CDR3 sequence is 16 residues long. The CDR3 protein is CASSTGTGVSVSPLHF. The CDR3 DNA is TGTGCCAGCAGTACCGGGACAGGGGTATCGGTTTCACCCCTCCACTTT.

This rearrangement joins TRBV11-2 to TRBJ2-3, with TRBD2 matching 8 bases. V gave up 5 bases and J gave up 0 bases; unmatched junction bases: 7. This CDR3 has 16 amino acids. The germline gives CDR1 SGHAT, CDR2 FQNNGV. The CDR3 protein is CASSDRLASSTDTQYF. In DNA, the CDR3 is TGTGCCAGCAGCGACCGACTAGCGTCGAGCACAGATACGCAGTATTTT. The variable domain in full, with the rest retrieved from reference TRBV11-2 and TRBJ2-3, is EAGVAQSPRYKIIEKRQSVAFWCNPISGHATLYWYQQILGQGPKLLIQFQNNGVVDDSQLPKDRFSAERLKGVDSTLKIQPAKLEDSAVYLCASSDRLASSTDTQYFGPGTRLTVL.